What follows is one T cell receptor (beta chain) and its context. Its antigen is not yet known. No base quality information exists; no much larger clone differs at one position. This sample stems from a study of T-cell reconstitution after alpha-beta-depleted transplantation in children (dated by TCRdb to about 2016). Study-wide context: T-cell immune reconstitution after TCRalphabeta/CD19-depleted allogeneic hematopoietic cell transplantation in children was quantitatively tracked in the study by means of TCR repertoire profiling. Study-wide conclusions, independent of this receptor: Apparently early alphabetaT-cell count recovery about two months after transplant reportedly relied on only several hundred rapidly expanded clones derived from non-depleted graft cells. The frequencies of hyperexpanded clones fell over the following months, and after one year, T-cell counts and TCRbeta diversity were mostly attributed to newly produced T cells. In some patients, high TCRbeta diversity at day 60 was attributed to recipient T cells and intrathymic progenitors that had survived conditioning.

Taken with the paper, the label for treatment or condition translates to: allogeneic hematopoietic cell transplantation with graft depleted of TCRalphabeta T cells and CD19 B cells. The transplant recipients were children given TCRalphabeta/CD19-depleted allogeneic hematopoietic cell grafts. The CDR3 measures 12 amino acids from cysteine to phenylalanine. The read is trimmed to its CDR3 DNA, 36 bases read in frame from base 1. V is reduced by 5 bases and J by 3 bases, leaving a spacing of 8 bases between them. CDR1 SGHAT and CDR2 FQNNGV are derived from the germline V gene. The library relied on PCR. Instrument used: Illumina HiSeq 2500. TCR library preparation used molecular barcoding, with unique molecular identifiers applied to normalize quantification of the TCRbeta repertoire. TCRdb's own reprocessing of the public reads used fastp at Q25 and MiXCR and kept productive beta chains. Every distinct CDR3 protein forms one entry, paired with its most common genes and DNA. The sample table contains about 830,000 distinct CDR3 sequences; only one count was recorded for approximately 15% of them. About 4.6% of the sample is taken by the ten largest.

The specimen was PBMCs, mostly from graft donor cells, collected 360 days after TCRalphabeta/CD19-depleted stem cell transplant. The TCR originated in a male patient aged 10-17 years who had a stem cell transplant for acute lymphoblastic leukemia, so the T cells may come from the graft donor. The sequence joins TRBV11-2 to TRBJ2-7; a confident D gene designation cannot be given. The CDR3 corresponds to CASSLHNYEQYF. DNA sequence: TGTGCCAGCAGCCTACACAACTACGAGCAGTACTTC.